Detailed here is one T cell receptor beta chain. Antigen unknown. The data are from a study of cytomegalovirus exposure and HLA in healthy donors. The PCR used 60 Vbeta and 13 Jbeta primers. Authors' methods: Some 9.9 million of tens of millions of unique TCR beta chains were shared, per a later count. Produced via immunoSEQ multiplex PCR; TCRdb's table is partial and in-frame only. That table gives V, J and clone size, and the DNA gave D and trimming. The sample includes roughly 84,000 clones. General study findings and limits: The majority of TCR sequences were rare, yet some public TCRs appeared in many donors.

This clonotype was obtained from a man between 50 and 59 years old in good health and CMV-seronegative. Sequenced: PBMCs.

The CDR3 bases are TGTGCCAGCAGCTTCTCGCTAGCGGGGGGACGAAACACCGGGGAGCTGTTTTTT. It encodes CASSFSLAGGRNTGELFF. V usage is TRBV5-4 and J usage is TRBJ2-2, with TRBD2 matching 11 bases. V shed 2 bases and J 2 bases; nucleotides not matched to a gene: 8. Germline-derived CDR1 and CDR2 are SGHNT and YYREEE (reference sequence). This CDR3 is built from 18 residues.